This T cell receptor (beta chain) was documented in a study of TIL therapy for anti-PD-1-resistant metastatic lung cancer. Turning to the study itself: Tumor harvest preceded PD-1/PD-L1 blockade, followed by nivolumab treatment. A few tumors were EGFR-mutant and two were ALK-rearranged. Tumors carried a median 1.5 non-synonymous mutations per megabase. The study, taken as a whole, reports: This highly selected cohort may not generalize to typical lung cancer patients.

To note about this clone: Its antigen is as yet unknown.

Time point meaning: pre-treatment sample, taken before nivolumab and TIL therapy. CDR3 length equals 14 residues. Unmatched junction bases numbered 3, after V lost 4 bases and J lost 3 bases. Germline V lookup: CDR1 MDHEN, CDR2 SYDVKM. The immunoSEQ assay was v3. This table comes from immunoSEQ multiplex PCR, and its TCRdb copy is limited to in-frame clones, with some not included. Among roughly 16,000 clones, 65% to 75% were seen once, and the ten largest hold around 35%. This material consisted of blood, taken at baseline. The receptor's source is a person aged 25 to 80 with non-small cell lung cancer. The rearrangement joins TRBV28 to TRBJ2-1; 7 positions agree with TRBD1. CDR3 region: CASSSDRDYNEQFF. In DNA, the CDR3 is TGTGCCAGCAGTTCCGACAGGGACTACAATGAGCAGTTCTTC.